This T cell receptor (beta chain) was sequenced for a study of T cells in women clearing cervical HPV infection. Germline CDR1 and CDR2: MNHEY and SVGEGT. Trimming took off 6 bases at V and 2 bases at J, with 10 bases between the two ends. The CDR3 length is 13 residues. Assay: immunoSEQ multiplex PCR; the TCRdb copy retains only in-frame clones and omits some. Its table records about 23,000 clones. Study-level results: CIN3+ cases had significantly higher TCR richness than controls; evenness did not differ.

Concerning this clone: Its antigen is currently unknown. The read terminates 3 residues before the CDR3 end, so the remaining end is supplied by the germline J gene.

HPV was found by MY09/MY11 PCR and dot-blot genotyping. The chain employs TRBV6-2 or TRBV6-3 and TRBJ1-2; no definite D call. The sample comprised blood buffy coat. This TCR came from a woman between 18 and 69 years old with a cervical HPV16 infection that either progressed to CIN3+ or cleared (not recorded which). CDR3 sequence reads: CASRPLPNYGYTF. Incomplete CDR3 DNA: TGTGCCAGCAGACCACTCCCAAACTATGGC.